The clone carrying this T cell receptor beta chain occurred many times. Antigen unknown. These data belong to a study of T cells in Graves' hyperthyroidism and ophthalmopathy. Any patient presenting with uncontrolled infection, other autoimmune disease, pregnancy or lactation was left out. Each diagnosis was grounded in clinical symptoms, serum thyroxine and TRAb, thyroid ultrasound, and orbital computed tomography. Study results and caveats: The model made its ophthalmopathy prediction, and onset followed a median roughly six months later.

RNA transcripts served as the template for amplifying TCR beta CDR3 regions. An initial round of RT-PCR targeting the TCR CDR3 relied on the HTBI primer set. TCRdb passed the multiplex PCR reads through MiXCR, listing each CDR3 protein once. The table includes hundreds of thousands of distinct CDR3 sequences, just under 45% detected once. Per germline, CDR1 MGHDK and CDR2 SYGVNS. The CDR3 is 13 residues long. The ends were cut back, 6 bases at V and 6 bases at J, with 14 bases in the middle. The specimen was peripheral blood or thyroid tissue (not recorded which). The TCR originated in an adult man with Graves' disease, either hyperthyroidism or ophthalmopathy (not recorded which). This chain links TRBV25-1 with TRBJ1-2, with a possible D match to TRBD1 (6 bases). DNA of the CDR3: TGTGCCAGCAGGCCAGGGGTTCACGATGGCTACACCTTC. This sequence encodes CASRPGVHDGYTF.